The T cell receptor beta chain described here comes from a study of blood T cell repertoires in COVID-19. The CDR3 runs to 13 residues. Germline V lookup: CDR1 SGHAT, CDR2 FQDESV (reference sequence). V gave up 1 base and J gave up 3 bases, with 6 bases separating them. Assay: immunoSEQ multiplex PCR; the TCRdb copy retains only in-frame clones and omits some. The table lists roughly 45,000 clones, around four fifths of them singletons. The sequenced material came from peripheral blood. The sequence was obtained from a man in his fifties with active COVID-19. This rearrangement joins TRBV11-1 to TRBJ2-5; no definite D call. CDR3 DNA sequence: TGTGCCAGCAGCTTAGACCCAGAAGAGACCCAGTACTTC. Protein product: CASSLDPEETQYF.